Below, 19 T cell receptor beta chains from the same sample are listed, as sequenced in a study of blood T cell dynamics during melanoma immunotherapy. Assay: immunoSEQ multiplex PCR; the TCRdb copy retains only in-frame clones and omits some. The repertoire holds roughly 10,000 clones, with approximately 91% as singletons. The time point denotes: week 3, after first cycle of checkpoint inhibitor. Sequencing was performed on blood, taken from a patient treated with checkpoint blockade. These receptors all stem from a human donor with melanoma.

The chain combines TRBV10-3 with TRBJ2-1, with D uncertain. The CDR3 has 14 residues. Germline V CDR1 and CDR2: ENHRY, SYGVKD. The V gene lost 6 bases and the J gene lost 0 bases, with 9 bases spanning the gap. The CDR3 sequence: CAIRTESSYNEQFF. CDR3 DNA: TGTGCCATCAGAACAGAGAGCTCCTACAATGAGCAGTTCTTC.

The chain couples TRBV6-5 to TRBJ1-2; 7 bases align to TRBD1. Germline CDR1 is MNHEY and CDR2 is SVGAGI. With V trimmed by 5 bases and J by 5 bases, 5 bases remained unmatched. This CDR3 is 13 amino acids long. The CDR3 bases are TGTGCCAGCAGTCAGGACAGGTTTTATGGCTACACCTTC. Residues: CASSQDRFYGYTF.

CDR3 bases: TGTGCCAGCTCCAGGGTTTACGGGGCCTACGAGCAGTACTTC. Encoded protein: CASSRVYGAYEQYF. This sequence joins TRBV2 and TRBJ2-7, with D perhaps given as TRBD1 or TRBD2 (5 bases each). The length of the CDR3 is 14 residues. The germline CDR1 and CDR2 sequences are SNHLY and FYNNEI. V lost 8 bases to trimming and J lost 2 bases, with 16 bases between them.

This chain joins TRBV27 and TRBJ2-7; 9 bases align to TRBD2. The germline gives CDR1 MNHEY, CDR2 SMNVEV (reference sequence). The CDR3 is 14 residues long. J was trimmed by 3 bases and V by 3 bases; bases with no gene match: 3. The CDR3, as DNA: TGTGCCAGCAGTTTGGGAGCGGGAGGCTACGAGCAGTACTTC. Its translation: CASSLGAGGYEQYF.

The count of this clone is one. The chain has TRBV28 and TRBJ2-1; 9 bases fit TRBD2. CDR3 length: 15 residues. Per germline, CDR1 MDHEN and CDR2 SYDVKM. Trimming cost V 6 bases and J 2 bases; bases outside gene matches: 5. This chain's CDR3 is CASSPTSGTYNEQFF. The DNA of the CDR3 is TGTGCCAGCAGCCCGACTAGCGGAACCTACAATGAGCAGTTCTTC.

The chain links TRBV2 to TRBJ1-1; D not certain. The CDR3 is made up of 15 amino acids. Trimming removed 6 bases from V and 5 bases from J, with 19 bases in between. The germline V gene has CDR1 SNHLY and CDR2 FYNNEI. The CDR3 sequence: CASSPRTAVGTEAFF. In DNA form, the CDR3 reads TGTGCCAGCAGCCCCCGGACGGCCGTGGGGACTGAAGCTTTCTTT.

The rearrangement links TRBV5-1 to TRBJ2-7; the match to TRBD2 covers 11 bases. V trimming: 2 bases; J trimming: 5 bases; junction bases outside the gene matches: 3. This CDR3 region has 14 residues. The germline CDR1 and CDR2 sequences are SGHRS and YFSETQ. The CDR3 sequence: CASSFSGRANEQYF. Here the CDR3 DNA reads TGCGCCAGCAGCTTTAGCGGGAGGGCCAACGAGCAGTACTTC. The full variable domain, completed using reference TRBV5-1 and TRBJ2-7, is KAGVTQTPRYLIKTRGQQVTLSCSPISGHRSVSWYQQTPGQGLQFLFEYFSETQRNKGNFPGRFSGRQFSNSRSEMNVSTLELGDSALYLCASSFSGRANEQYFGPGTRLTVT.

The V and J genes are TRBV11-2 and TRBJ2-7, with D perhaps TRBD1 (6 bases). CDR3 size: 15 residues. Trimming shortened V by 7 bases and J by 3 bases, and 19 bases separated the two germline ends. Germline V gene lookup returns CDR1 SGHAT and CDR2 FQNNGV. The CDR3 nucleotides are TGTGCCAGCAACCTCACGACAGGTTCTCACTACGAGCAGTACTTC. As protein: CASNLTTGSHYEQYF.

The gene calls are TRBV19 and TRBJ2-7, with 11 bases identical to TRBD2. This CDR3 contains 14 residues. V dropped 7 bases and J dropped 2; count of bases not matched to a gene: 4. Germline V CDR1 and CDR2: LNHDA, SQIVND (reference sequence). The CDR3 DNA follows: TGTGCCAGTACCGGGACTAGCGGTCCCTACGAGCAGTACTTC. Its protein is CASTGTSGPYEQYF.

The V gene is TRBV5-1, the J gene TRBJ1-1; D is ambiguous. This CDR3 contains 15 residues. The V and J ends lost 0 bases and 0 bases respectively, with 9 bases between them. The V gene's germline CDR1 is SGHRS and CDR2 YFSETQ. CDR3 residues: CASSLVHGLNTEAFF. CDR3 in DNA: TGCGCCAGCAGCTTGGTTCACGGACTGAACACTGAAGCTTTCTTT.

V usage is TRBV25-1 and J usage is TRBJ1-2; no reliable D call. Germline V gene data show CDR1 as MGHDK and CDR2 as SYGVNS. This CDR3 has 14 residues. The V gene lost 4 bases and the J gene lost 4 bases, with 13 bases spanning the gap. The CDR3 sequence: CASSGGRHTYGYTF. For the CDR3, the DNA is TGTGCCAGCAGTGGAGGACGGCATACCTATGGCTACACCTTC.

This chain joins TRBV28 and TRBJ1-5; possibly TRBD1 for D (6 bases). Deletions cut 8 bases from V and 7 bases from J, with 18 bases between. CDR3 size: 14 residues. Germline loops: CDR1 MDHEN, CDR2 SYDVKM. Here the CDR3 reads CASSWGGLGQPQHF. Here the CDR3 DNA reads TGTGCCAGCTCTTGGGGGGGCCTGGGGCAGCCCCAGCATTTT.

The V call is TRBV28, the J call TRBJ2-7, with unresolved D. The CDR3 totals 14 residues. V was shortened by 8 bases and J by 2 bases, with 16 bases between the two germline ends. The germline CDR1 and CDR2 sequences are MDHEN and SYDVKM. In DNA form, the CDR3 reads TGTGCCAGCTCAGGAACCGTCGGGCCCTACGAGCAGTACTTC. Its protein is CASSGTVGPYEQYF. The full variable domain, in which reference TRBV28 and TRBJ2-7 provide the parts outside the CDR3, is DVKVTQSSRYLVKRTGEKVFLECVQDMDHENMFWYRQDPGLGLRLIYFSYDVKMKEKGDIPEGYSVSREKKERFSLILESASTNQTSMYLCASSGTVGPYEQYFGPGTRLTVT.

The chain links TRBV7-9 to TRBJ2-7, with TRBD2 matching over 8 bases. Germline trimming cut 5 bases from V and 6 bases from J; bases unmatched to any gene: 15. This CDR3 has 16 residues. From germline, CDR1 is SEHNR and CDR2 FQNEAQ (reference sequence). The CDR3 DNA reads TGTGCCAGCAGCCTCTCTCGCGGAGCGGGAGTTATCGAGCAGTACTTC. The encoded protein is CASSLSRGAGVIEQYF. Full variable domain (rest looked up from reference TRBV7-9 and TRBJ2-7): DTGVSQNPRHKITKRGQNVTFRCDPISEHNRLYWYRQTLGQGPEFLTYFQNEAQLEKSRLLSDRFSAERPKGSFSTLEIQRTEQGDSAMYLCASSLSRGAGVIEQYFGPGTRLTVT.

The gene calls are TRBV7-9 and TRBJ2-3; D might be TRBD1 or TRBD2, each matching 5 bases. This CDR3 comprises 14 residues. V was shortened by 5 bases and J by 4 bases, with 13 bases between the two germline ends. Germline loops: CDR1 SEHNR, CDR2 FQNEAQ (reference sequence). The CDR3 region is CASSRGTQPDTQYF. For the CDR3, the DNA is TGTGCCAGCAGCCGTGGGACCCAGCCAGATACGCAGTATTTT.

V is TRBV6-1 and J is TRBJ2-4; D unresolved. Per germline, CDR1 MNHNS and CDR2 SASEGT. V lost 10 bases and J 2 bases, leaving 18 bases between the germline ends. The CDR3 loop spans 15 amino acids. In DNA, the CDR3 is TGTGCCACTACTCCCGTGGGGTCTACCAAAAACATTCAGTACTTC. This encodes CATTPVGSTKNIQYF.

This clone is a singleton in its sample. V and J are TRBV6-6 and TRBJ2-1, with 8 bases identical to TRBD2. J lost 9 bases, V lost 6 bases, and 10 bases had no gene match. The CDR3 totals 14 residues. CDR1 and CDR2 from the germline V gene are MNHNY and SVGAGI (reference sequence). The CDR3 is CASRSPGLVAEQFF. CDR3 nucleotides: TGTGCCAGCAGGAGTCCGGGACTAGTCGCTGAGCAGTTCTTC.

The chain recombines TRBV4-3 with TRBJ1-2; 7 bases map to TRBD1. This CDR3 contains 15 residues. Trimming at V came to 3 bases and at J to 5 bases, leaving 9 bases not matched to a gene. Germline assignment: CDR1 LGHNA and CDR2 YSLEER. The CDR3 region has the DNA TGCGCCAGCAGCCAGGATGGGACAGATGATTATGGCTACACCTTC. Protein product: CASSQDGTDDYGYTF.

This chain connects TRBV27 to TRBJ1-2, with 9 bases matching TRBD1. There are 14 residues in the CDR3. V lost 5 bases, J lost 5 bases, and 6 bases stayed unmatched. CDR1 MNHEY and CDR2 SMNVEV come from the germline V gene (reference sequence). The CDR3 coding sequence is TGTGCCAGCAGTCCGTGGACAGGGGAGTATGGCTACACCTTC. Translation gives CASSPWTGEYGYTF.